The clone carrying this T cell receptor beta chain was counted a few times. The antigen is unknown. Using its own MiXCR run on the RT-PCR reads, TCRdb lists one record per CDR3 protein. The profile shows roughly 760,000 distinct CDR3 sequences, about 20% of them singletons. This sample was included in a study of response to subunit inactivated influenza vaccine. Whole-study results and caveats: Authors suggested seasonal influenza vaccinations each recruit few new T cells.

There are 14 residues in the CDR3. The V and J ends lost 6 bases and 4 bases, in that order; junction bases with no gene match: 5. Per germline, CDR1 WSHSY and CDR2 SAAADI. The source is a man aged 50 to 60 who received an inactivated influenza vaccine. The chain carries TRBV10-2 and TRBJ2-2; 7 nucleotides match TRBD1. The sequencing here drew on PBMCs from blood, taken around 5 days after vaccination. The DNA for the CDR3 is TGCGCCAGCAGGACAGGGTCGATCACCGGGGAGCTGTTTTTT. Protein product: CASRTGSITGELFF.